Sequencing of this TCR beta chain was carried out in a study of breast tumors, draining lymph nodes, adjacent tissues (dated by TCRdb to 2015 to 2016). General notes on the study: Breast cancer patients provided tumor, adjacent nontumor tissue and axillary lymph nodes, and the study compared the TCR beta repertoires across these three sources. In human breast cancer, the study set out to assess how tumor, surrounding tissue and draining lymph node repertoires relate to one another and whether T cells might be exchanged between them. What the work shows at the level of the full study, not this receptor alone: The data were considered consistent with most tumor T cells being derived from the lymph node and subsequently expanding within tumor tissue. Rather than being directly demonstrated, the conclusion that tumor T cells originate in lymph nodes was presented as consistent with a hypothesis. The similarity between tumor and nontumor tissue repertoires was significantly greater in luminal-like breast cancer than in basal-like breast cancer. T-cell repertoire diversity in tumors was found to be lower than in lymph nodes but higher than in nontumor tissue, and preferential V and J gene usage was observed.

This clonotype was recorded many times. The antigen this receptor binds is unknown. The sample holds no much larger clone one base away, and base qualities are not on file. The axillary draining lymph nodes of breast cancer patients were the source of the lymph node samples. Sequencing relied on an Illumina HiSeq 2000. TCR beta chain libraries were generated through multiplex PCR amplification. High-throughput sequencing was used to analyze the amplified TCR beta chain products. In-frame beta chains were kept once TCRdb had trimmed the public reads at Q25 with fastp and called clones with MiXCR. A single entry per CDR3 protein holds the most common genes and DNA from its merged rows. A total of some 110,000 distinct CDR3 sequences appear in this sample, 30% of them only once. The top ten clones comprise approximately 5% of the sample. CDR1 and CDR2, per the germline V gene (reference sequence), are LNHDA and SQIVND. Trimming takes 3 bases off V and 0 bases off J; junction bases not matched to a gene: 12. From cysteine to phenylalanine, the CDR3 is 19 amino acids long. Solely the CDR3 DNA is kept, with 57 bases framed from the first base.

The clonotype comes from a female donor with breast cancer. Some clones in this sample may be carry-over from other donors' samples. The chain employs TRBV19 and TRBJ2-3, and TRBD2 matches 10 of the central bases. Sequenced input: axillary lymph node tissue. The bases are TGTGCCAGTAGTATGGAGTTAGCGGGAGGTCTTACTAGCACAGATACGCAGTATTTT. It translates as CASSMELAGGLTSTDTQYF.